The sequence of this T cell receptor beta chain was determined in a study of blood T cell repertoires in COVID-19. About the research overall: The United States, Italy and Spain provided the acute and convalescent COVID-19 samples. Nucleic acid was either cDNA or gDNA, and it came from T cells, B-cell-depleted T cells, or PBMCs.

Patients of the Seattle cohort, enrolled during active infection, were followed longitudinally. This CDR3 is built from 15 residues. Per the germline V gene, CDR1 is LNHNV and CDR2 is YYDKDF (reference sequence). The V gene end was trimmed by 0 bases and the J gene end by 3 bases; junction bases not matched to a gene: 4. Per the original data handling: It was from reference gene primer amplification that nucleated cell counts were estimated. Repertoires were generated with immunoSEQ multiplex PCR, while TCRdb's copy carries only in-frame clones and drops some. Clone size and the V and J calls come from that table; the DNA yielded D and trimming. The sample consists of 150,000 to 200,000 clones, roughly 80% of them appearing once.

The rearrangement joins TRBV15 to TRBJ2-7, with TRBD1 matching 8 bases. Material for sequencing was peripheral blood. The sequence derives from a woman in her forties with COVID-19, enrolled during active disease. CDR3 sequence reads: CATSRDRQGIYEQYF. The CDR3 DNA reads TGTGCCACCAGCAGAGACAGACAGGGGATCTACGAGCAGTACTTC. The full variable domain, with the rest looked up from reference TRBV15 and TRBJ2-7, is DAMVIQNPRYQVTQFGKPVTLSCSQTLNHNVMYWYQQKSSQAPKLLFHYYDKDFNNEADTPDNFQSRRPNTSFCFLDIRSPGLGDTAMYLCATSRDRQGIYEQYFGPGTRLTVT.